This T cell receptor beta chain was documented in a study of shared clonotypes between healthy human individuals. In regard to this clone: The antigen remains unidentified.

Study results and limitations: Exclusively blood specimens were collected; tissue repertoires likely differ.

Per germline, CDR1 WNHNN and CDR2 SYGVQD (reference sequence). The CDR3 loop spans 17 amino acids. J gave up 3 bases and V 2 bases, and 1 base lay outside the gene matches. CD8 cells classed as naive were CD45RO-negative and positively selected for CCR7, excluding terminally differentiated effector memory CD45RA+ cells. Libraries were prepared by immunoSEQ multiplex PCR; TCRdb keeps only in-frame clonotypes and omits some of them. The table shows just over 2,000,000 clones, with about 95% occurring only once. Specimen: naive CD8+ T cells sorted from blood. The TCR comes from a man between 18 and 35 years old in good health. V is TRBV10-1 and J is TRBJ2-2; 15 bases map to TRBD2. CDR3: CASSEGTSGGYTGELFF. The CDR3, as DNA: TGCGCCAGCAGTGAGGGGACTAGCGGGGGGTACACCGGGGAGCTGTTTTTT.